A single sample gave rise to the 2 T cell receptor beta chains below, sequenced in a study of T-cell reconstitution after alpha-beta-depleted transplantation in children. It was with unique molecular identifiers that the TCRbeta library was prepared. MiXCR was run by TCRdb on the PCR reads, yielding one entry per CDR3 protein. The table records around 450,000 distinct CDR3 sequences, around 15% of them present only once. Specimen: PBMCs, mostly from graft donor cells, collected 360 days after TCRalphabeta/CD19-depleted stem cell transplant. These TCRs come from a boy less than two years old who had a stem cell transplant for Wiskott-Aldrich syndrome, so the T cells may come from the graft donor.

The chain combines TRBV13 with TRBJ2-7, with 10 bases identical to TRBD1. Losses at the gene ends were 1 base for V and 3 bases for J; bases not matched to a gene: 3. Germline V gene sequence: CDR1 PRHDT, CDR2 FYEKMQ (reference sequence). The CDR3 spans 15 residues. CDR3 sequence (DNA): TGTGCCAGCAGCTTAGAGGGGACAGGGGTCTACGAGCAGTACTTC. It translates to CASSLEGTGVYEQYF. The variable domain in full, with the rest retrieved from reference TRBV13 and TRBJ2-7, is AAGVIQSPRHLIKEKRETATLKCYPIPRHDTVYWYQQGPGQDPQFLISFYEKMQSDKGSIPDRFSAQQFSDYHSELNMSSLELGDSALYFCASSLEGTGVYEQYFGPGTRLTVT.

The chain joins TRBV5-5 to TRBJ1-1; D is ambiguous. Germline CDR1 reads SGHKS; CDR2 reads YYEKEE (reference sequence). CDR3 length: 15 residues. V shed 1 base and J shed 0 bases, with 10 bases lying between them. DNA for the CDR3: TGTGCCAGCAGCTTGTTCGGGAAAATGAACACTGAAGCTTTCTTT. This translates into CASSLFGKMNTEAFF.